This T cell receptor beta chain was captured in a study of PD-L1 blockade in urothelial cancer. Study-level information: Blood yielded a median of roughly 140,000 T cells per sample.

The time point is: pretreatment peripheral blood. Assay: immunoSEQ multiplex PCR; the TCRdb copy retains only in-frame clones and omits some. The top ten hold approximately 1.7% of the sample, which has approximately 47,000 clones, 75% to 85% seen once. Germline V CDR1 and CDR2: MGHRA, YSYEKL. Trimming left V 2 bases short and J 5 bases short, with 12 bases between. The CDR3 is made up of 14 amino acids. The TCR originated in a middle-aged man with urothelial cancer. The material sequenced was PBMCs, taken around atezolizumab (anti-PD-L1) treatment. This chain joins TRBV4-1 and TRBJ2-5; D might be TRBD1 (6 bases). DNA for the CDR3: TGCGCCAGCAGCCAAAGACCAGGGGACGAGACCCAGTACTTC. It yields the protein CASSQRPGDETQYF.